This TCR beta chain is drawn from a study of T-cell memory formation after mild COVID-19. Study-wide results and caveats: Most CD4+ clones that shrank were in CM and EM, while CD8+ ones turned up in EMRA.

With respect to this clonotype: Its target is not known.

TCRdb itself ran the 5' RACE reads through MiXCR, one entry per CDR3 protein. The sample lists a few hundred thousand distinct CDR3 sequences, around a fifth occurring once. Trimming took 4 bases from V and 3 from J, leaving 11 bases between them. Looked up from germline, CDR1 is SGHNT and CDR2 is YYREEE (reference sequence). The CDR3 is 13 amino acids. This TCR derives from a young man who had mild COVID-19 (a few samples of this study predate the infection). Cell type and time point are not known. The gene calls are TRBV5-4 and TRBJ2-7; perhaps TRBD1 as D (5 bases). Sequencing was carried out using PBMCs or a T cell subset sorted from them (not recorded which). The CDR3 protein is CASSPPGNYEQYF. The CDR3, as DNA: TGTGCCAGCAGCCCGCCAGGGAACTACGAGCAGTACTTC.